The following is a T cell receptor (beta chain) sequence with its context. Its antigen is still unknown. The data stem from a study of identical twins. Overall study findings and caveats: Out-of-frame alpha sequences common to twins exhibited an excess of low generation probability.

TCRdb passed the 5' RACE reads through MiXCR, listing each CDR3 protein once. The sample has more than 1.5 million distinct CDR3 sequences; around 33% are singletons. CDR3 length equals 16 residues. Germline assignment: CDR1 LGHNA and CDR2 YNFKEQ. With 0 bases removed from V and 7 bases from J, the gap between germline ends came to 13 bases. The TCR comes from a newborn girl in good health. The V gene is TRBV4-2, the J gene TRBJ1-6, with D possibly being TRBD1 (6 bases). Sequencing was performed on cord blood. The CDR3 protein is CASSQDLTGLNSPLHF. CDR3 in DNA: TGTGCCAGCAGCCAAGATCTGACAGGTCTAAATTCACCCCTCCACTTT.